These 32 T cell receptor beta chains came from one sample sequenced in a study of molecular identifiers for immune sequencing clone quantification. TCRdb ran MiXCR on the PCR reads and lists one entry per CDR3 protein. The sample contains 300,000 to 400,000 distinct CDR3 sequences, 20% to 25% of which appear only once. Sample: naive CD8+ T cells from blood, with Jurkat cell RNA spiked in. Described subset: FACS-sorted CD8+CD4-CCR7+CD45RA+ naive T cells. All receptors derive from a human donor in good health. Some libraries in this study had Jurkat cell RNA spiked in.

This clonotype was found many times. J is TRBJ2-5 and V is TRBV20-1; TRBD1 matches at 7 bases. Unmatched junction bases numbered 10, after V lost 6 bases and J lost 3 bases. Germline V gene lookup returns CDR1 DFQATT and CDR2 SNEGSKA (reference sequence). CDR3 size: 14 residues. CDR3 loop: CSATSGTAEETQYF. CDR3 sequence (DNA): TGCAGTGCCACCTCCGGGACAGCCGAAGAGACCCAGTACTTC.

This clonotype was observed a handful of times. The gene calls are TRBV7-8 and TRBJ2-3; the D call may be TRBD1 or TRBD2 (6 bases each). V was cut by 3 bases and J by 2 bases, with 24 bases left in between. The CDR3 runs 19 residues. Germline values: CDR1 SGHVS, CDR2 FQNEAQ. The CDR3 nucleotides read TGTGCCAGCAGCTTTAGGGCCTCAGGGGAGGCGGCTGCCACAGATACGCAGTATTTT. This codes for CASSFRASGEAAATDTQYF.

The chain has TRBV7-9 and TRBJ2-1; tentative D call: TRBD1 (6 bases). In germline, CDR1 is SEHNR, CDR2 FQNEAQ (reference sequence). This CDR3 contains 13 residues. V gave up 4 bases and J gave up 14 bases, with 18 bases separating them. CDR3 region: CASSYTGNEGEFF. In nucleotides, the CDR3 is TGTGCCAGCAGCTATACAGGGAACGAGGGGGAGTTCTTC.

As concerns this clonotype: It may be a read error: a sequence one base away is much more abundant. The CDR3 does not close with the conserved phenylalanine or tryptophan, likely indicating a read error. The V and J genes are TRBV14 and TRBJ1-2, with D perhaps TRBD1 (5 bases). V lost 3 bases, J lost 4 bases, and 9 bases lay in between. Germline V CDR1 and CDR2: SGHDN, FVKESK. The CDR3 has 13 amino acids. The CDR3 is CASSHETGYGYTL. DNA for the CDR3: TGTGCCAGCAGCCATGAAACAGGCTATGGCTACACCCTC.

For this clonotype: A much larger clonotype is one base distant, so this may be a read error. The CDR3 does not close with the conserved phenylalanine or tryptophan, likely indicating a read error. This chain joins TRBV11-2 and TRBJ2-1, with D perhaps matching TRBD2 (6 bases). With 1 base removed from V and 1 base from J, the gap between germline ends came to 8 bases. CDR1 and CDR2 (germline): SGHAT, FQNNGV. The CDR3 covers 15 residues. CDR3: CASSLVGGSYNEQFL. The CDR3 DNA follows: TGTGCCAGCAGCTTAGTCGGGGGATCCTACAATGAGCAGTTCCTC.

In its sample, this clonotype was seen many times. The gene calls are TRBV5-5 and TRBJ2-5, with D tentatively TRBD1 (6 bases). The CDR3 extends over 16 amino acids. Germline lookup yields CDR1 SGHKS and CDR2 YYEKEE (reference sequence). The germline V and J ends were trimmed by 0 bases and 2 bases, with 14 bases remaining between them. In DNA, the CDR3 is TGTGCCAGCAGCTTGGCCGAAAGGGGGTGGCAAGAGACCCAGTACTTC. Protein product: CASSLAERGWQETQYF.

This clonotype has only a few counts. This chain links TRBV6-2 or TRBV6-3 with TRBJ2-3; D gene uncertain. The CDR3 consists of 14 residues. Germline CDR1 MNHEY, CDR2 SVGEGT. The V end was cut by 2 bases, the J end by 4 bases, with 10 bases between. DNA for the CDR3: TGTGCCAGCAGTTACGCGAGATCCGCAGATACGCAGTATTTT. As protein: CASSYARSADTQYF.

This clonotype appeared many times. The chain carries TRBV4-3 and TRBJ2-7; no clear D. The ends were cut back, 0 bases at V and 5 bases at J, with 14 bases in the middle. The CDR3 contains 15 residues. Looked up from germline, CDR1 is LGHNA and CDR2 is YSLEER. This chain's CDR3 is CASSQDLSGSNEQYF. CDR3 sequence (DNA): TGCGCCAGCAGCCAAGATTTGTCAGGAAGCAACGAGCAGTACTTC.

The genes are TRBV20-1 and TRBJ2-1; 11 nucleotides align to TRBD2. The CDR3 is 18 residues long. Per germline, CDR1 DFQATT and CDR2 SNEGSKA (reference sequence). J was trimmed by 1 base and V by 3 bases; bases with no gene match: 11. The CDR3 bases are TGCAGTGCTAGGGAAGCACTAGCGGGAGTTGGGTCCTACAATGAGCAGTTCTTC. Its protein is CSAREALAGVGSYNEQFF.

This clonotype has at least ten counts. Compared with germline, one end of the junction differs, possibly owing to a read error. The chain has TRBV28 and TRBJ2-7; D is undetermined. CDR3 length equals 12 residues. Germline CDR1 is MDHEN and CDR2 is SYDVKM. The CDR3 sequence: CASTRSSYEQCF. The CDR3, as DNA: TGTGCCAGTACAAGGAGCTCCTACGAGCAGTGCTTC.

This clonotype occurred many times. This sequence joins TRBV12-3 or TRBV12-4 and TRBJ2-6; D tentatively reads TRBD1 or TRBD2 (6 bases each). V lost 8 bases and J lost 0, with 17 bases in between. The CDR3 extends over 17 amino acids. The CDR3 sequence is CASGRTGANSGANVLTF. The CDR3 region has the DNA TGTGCCAGCGGAAGGACGGGGGCAAACTCTGGGGCCAACGTCCTGACTTTC.

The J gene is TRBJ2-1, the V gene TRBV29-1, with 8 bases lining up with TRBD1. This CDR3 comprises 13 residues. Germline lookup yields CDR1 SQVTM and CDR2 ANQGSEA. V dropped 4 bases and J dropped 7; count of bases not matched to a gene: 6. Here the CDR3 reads CSVVHRGRNEQFF. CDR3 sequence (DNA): TGCAGCGTTGTCCACAGGGGGAGAAATGAGCAGTTCTTC.

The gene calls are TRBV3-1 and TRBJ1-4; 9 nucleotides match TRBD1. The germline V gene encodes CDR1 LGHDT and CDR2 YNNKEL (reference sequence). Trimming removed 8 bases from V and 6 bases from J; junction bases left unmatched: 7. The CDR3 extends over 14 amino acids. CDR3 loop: CASRWDREDEKLFF. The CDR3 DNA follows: TGTGCCAGCCGATGGGACAGGGAAGATGAAAAACTGTTTTTT.

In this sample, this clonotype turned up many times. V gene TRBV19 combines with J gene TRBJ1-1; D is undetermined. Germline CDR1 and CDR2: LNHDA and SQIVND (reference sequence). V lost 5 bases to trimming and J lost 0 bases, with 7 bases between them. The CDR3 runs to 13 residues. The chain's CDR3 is CASSPIMNTEAFF. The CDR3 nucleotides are TGTGCCAGTAGTCCCATCATGAACACTGAAGCTTTCTTT.

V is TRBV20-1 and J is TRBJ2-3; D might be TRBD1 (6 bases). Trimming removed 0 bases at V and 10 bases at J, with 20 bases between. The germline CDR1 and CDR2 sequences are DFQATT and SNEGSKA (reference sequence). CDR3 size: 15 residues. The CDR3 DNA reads TGCAGTGCTAGAGATTCTGGACAGTCGGGACGTGCGCAGTATTTT. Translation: CSARDSGQSGRAQYF.

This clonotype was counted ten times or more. This chain's CDR3 is CASSSRDSNQPQHF. CDR3 bases: TGTGCCAGCAGCTCACGGGACAGCAATCAGCCCCAGCATTTT. The chain links TRBV21-1 to TRBJ1-5; the D segment call TRBD1 is taken from the table without a DNA check. TRBV21-1 is designated a pseudogene. CDR3 length: 14 amino acids.

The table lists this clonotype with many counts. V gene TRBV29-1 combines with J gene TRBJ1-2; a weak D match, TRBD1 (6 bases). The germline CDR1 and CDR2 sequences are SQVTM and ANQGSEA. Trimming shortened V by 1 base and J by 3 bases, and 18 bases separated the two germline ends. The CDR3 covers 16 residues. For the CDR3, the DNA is TGCAGCGTTGAAGTCGTAGGAGACAGGAAGTACTATGGCTACACCTTC. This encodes CSVEVVGDRKYYGYTF.

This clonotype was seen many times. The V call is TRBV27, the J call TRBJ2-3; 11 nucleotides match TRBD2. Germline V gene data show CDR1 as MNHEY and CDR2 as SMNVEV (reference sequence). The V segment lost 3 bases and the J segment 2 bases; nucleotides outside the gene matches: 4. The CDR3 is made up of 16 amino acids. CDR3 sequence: CASSFSGRAHTDTQYF. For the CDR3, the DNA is TGTGCCAGCAGTTTTAGCGGGAGGGCCCACACAGATACGCAGTATTTT.

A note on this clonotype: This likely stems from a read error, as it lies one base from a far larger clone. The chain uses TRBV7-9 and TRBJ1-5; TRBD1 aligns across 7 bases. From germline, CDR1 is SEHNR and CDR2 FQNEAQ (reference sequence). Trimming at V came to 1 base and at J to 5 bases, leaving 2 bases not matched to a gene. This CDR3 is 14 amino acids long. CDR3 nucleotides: TGTGCCAGCAGCTTAGGACAGGGCCATCAGCCCCAGCATTTT. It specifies CASSLGQGHQPQHF.

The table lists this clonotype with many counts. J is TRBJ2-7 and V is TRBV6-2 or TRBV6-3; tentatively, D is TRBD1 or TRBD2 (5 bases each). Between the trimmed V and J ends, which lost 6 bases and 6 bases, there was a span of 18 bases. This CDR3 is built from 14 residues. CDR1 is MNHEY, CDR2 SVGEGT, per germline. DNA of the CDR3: TGTGCCAGCAGCCCGGACTGGGGGTTATCCGAGCAGTACTTC. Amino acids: CASSPDWGLSEQYF.

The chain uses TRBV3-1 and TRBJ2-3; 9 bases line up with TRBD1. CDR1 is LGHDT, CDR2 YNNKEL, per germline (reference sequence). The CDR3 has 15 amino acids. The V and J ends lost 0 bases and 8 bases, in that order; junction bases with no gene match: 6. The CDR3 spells CASSQDGQGIGTQYF. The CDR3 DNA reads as TGTGCCAGCAGCCAAGACGGACAGGGGATAGGTACGCAGTATTTT.

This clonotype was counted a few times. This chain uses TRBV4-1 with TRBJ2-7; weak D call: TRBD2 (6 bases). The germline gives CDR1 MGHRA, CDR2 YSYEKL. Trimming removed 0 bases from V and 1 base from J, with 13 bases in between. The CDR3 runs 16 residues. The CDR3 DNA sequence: TGCGCCAGCAGCCAAGATCCGGGGACTCCGTCCTACGAGCAGTACTTC. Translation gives CASSQDPGTPSYEQYF.

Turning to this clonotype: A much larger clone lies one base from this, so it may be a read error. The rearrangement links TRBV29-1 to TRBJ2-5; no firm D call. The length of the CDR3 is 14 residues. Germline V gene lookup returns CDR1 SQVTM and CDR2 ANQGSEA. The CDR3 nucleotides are TGCAGCCTATCGACTTTGACGGATCAAGGGACCCAGTACTTC. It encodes CSLSTLTDQGTQYF.

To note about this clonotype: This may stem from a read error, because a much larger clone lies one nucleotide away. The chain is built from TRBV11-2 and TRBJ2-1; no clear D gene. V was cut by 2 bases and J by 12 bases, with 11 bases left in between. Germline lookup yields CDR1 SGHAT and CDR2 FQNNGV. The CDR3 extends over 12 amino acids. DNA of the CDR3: TGTGCCAGCAGCTTAAGTCTCCATGGGCAGTTCTTC. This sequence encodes CASSLSLHGQFF.

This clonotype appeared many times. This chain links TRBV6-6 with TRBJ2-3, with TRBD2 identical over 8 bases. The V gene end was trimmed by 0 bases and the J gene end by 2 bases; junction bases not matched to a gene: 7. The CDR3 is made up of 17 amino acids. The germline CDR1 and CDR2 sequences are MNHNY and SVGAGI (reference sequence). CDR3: CASSYSTRGGLTDTQYF. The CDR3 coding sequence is TGTGCCAGCAGTTACTCGACCCGCGGGGGGCTCACAGATACGCAGTATTTT.

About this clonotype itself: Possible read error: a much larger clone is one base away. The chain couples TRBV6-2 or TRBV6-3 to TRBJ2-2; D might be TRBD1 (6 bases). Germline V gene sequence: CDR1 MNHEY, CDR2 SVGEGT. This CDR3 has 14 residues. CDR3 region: CASIGGSNTGVLFF. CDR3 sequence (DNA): TGTGCCAGCATAGGGGGTTCGAACACCGGGGTGCTGTTTTTT.

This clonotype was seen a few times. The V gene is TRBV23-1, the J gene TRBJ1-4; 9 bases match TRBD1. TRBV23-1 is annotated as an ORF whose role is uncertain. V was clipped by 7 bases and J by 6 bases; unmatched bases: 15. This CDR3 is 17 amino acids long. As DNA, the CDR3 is TGCGCCAGCAAGGCACAGGGGGCATCATTAGATCATGAAAAACTGTTTTTT. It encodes CASKAQGASLDHEKLFF.

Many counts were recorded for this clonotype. CDR3 sequence reads: CASSLVVKGYEQYF. The CDR3, as DNA: TGTGCCAGCAGCTTAGTAGTTAAGGGGTACGAGCAGTACTTC. The chain recombines TRBV7-9 with TRBJ2-7; D is perhaps TRBD1 (5 bases). This CDR3 is built from 14 residues. Trimming pared 1 base from V and 4 bases from J, leaving 11 bases between. Germline CDR1 reads SEHNR; CDR2 reads FQNEAQ (reference sequence).

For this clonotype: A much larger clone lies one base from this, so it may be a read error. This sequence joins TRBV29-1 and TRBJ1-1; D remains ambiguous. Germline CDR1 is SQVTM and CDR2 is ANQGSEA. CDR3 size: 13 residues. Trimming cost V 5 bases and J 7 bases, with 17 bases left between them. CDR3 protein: CSVITFSADEAFF. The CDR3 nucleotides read TGCAGCGTTATTACTTTTTCGGCAGATGAAGCTTTCTTT.

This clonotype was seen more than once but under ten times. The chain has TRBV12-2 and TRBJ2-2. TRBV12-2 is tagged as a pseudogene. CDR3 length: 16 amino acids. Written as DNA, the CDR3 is TGTGCAAGTCGCTTCGGAATTAGCGGGAACACCGGGGAGCTGTTTTTT. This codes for CASRFGISGNTGELFF.

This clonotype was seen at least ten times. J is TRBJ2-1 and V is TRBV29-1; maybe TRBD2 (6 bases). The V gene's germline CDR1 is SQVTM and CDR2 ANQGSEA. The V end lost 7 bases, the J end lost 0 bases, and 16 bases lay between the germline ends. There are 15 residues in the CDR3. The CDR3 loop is CSAEGGRSSYNEQFF. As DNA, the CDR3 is TGCAGCGCCGAGGGAGGCCGAAGCTCCTACAATGAGCAGTTCTTC.

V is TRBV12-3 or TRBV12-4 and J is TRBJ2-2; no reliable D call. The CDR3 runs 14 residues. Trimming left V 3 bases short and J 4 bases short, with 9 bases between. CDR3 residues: CASSFGTPTGELFF. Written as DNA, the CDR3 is TGTGCCAGCAGTTTTGGCACTCCCACCGGGGAGCTGTTTTTT.